A single sample is the source of the 25 T cell receptor beta chains below, sequenced in a study of human T cells and chemical hapten exposure. One entry per CDR3 protein results from TCRdb running MiXCR on the RACE reads. Of more than 150,000 distinct CDR3 sequences listed, more than 12% were seen once; the top ten hold less than 2%. Time point meaning: patch test 1, 2 weeks after DPC sensitization. Specified treatment: therapeutic diphenylcyclopropenone sensitization with weekly scalp DPC. The sample in question was whole blood, obtained in connection with sensitization to the hapten diphenylcyclopropenone (DPC). These receptors were obtained from a woman under 40 with alopecia areata. Some clones in this sample may be carry-over from other donors' samples.

This clonotype was counted only a few times. The chain joins TRBV7-9 to TRBJ2-3; D is unclear. Trimming stripped 3 bases from V and 2 bases from J, with 9 bases between. This CDR3 is built from 14 residues. Germline V gives CDR1 SEHNR, CDR2 FQNEAQ (reference sequence). The DNA for the CDR3 is TGTGCCAGCAGCTTCTTGGCTCTCACAGATACGCAGTATTTT. Residues: CASSFLALTDTQYF.

The chain employs TRBV20-1 and TRBJ2-7; TRBD2 agrees at 8 bases. The CDR3 covers 13 residues. The germline V gene encodes CDR1 DFQATT and CDR2 SNEGSKA (reference sequence). V lost 5 bases and J lost 4; bases outside the gene matches: 7. CDR3: CSAPGGSAYEQYF. CDR3 sequence (DNA): TGCAGTGCTCCGGGGGGGAGCGCTTACGAGCAGTACTTC.

This clonotype was counted between two and nine times. V is TRBV12-3 or TRBV12-4 and J is TRBJ2-7, with unresolved D. The CDR3 extends over 13 amino acids. With 2 bases removed from V and 3 bases from J, the gap between germline ends came to 8 bases. The CDR3 spells CASSLSPGYEQYF. CDR3 bases: TGTGCCAGCAGTTTAAGCCCGGGCTACGAGCAGTACTTC.

This clonotype was counted at least ten times. The rearrangement uses TRBV7-2 and TRBJ2-1; 8 bases are a match to TRBD2. The CDR3 is made up of 16 amino acids. V shed 6 bases, J shed 4 bases, and the junction held 11 bases outside the gene matches. Per germline, CDR1 SGHTA and CDR2 FQGNSA. CDR3 DNA: TGTGCCAGCAGGGGATATAGCGGGGAGAGTTACAATGAGCAGTTCTTC. It codes for CASRGYSGESYNEQFF.

This clonotype was detected only a few times. The chain links TRBV19 to TRBJ2-3; perhaps D is TRBD1 or TRBD2 (5 bases each). CDR3 length: 17 amino acids. CDR1 and CDR2 from the germline V gene are LNHDA and SQIVND (reference sequence). The V and J ends lost 3 bases and 3 bases respectively, with 19 bases between them. The CDR3 loop reads CASSIAGAALGTDTQYF. CDR3 nucleotides: TGTGCCAGTAGTATCGCCGGGGCTGCTCTGGGGACAGATACGCAGTATTTT.

This clonotype was seen many times. The V gene is TRBV2, the J gene TRBJ1-2, with 7 nucleotides matching TRBD1. Germline V lookup: CDR1 SNHLY, CDR2 FYNNEI. CDR3 length: 13 amino acids. J was trimmed by 8 bases and V by 4 bases; bases with no gene match: 7. The CDR3 loop reads CASSGSGGEGYTF. CDR3 bases: TGTGCCAGCAGTGGATCAGGGGGTGAGGGCTACACCTTC.

This clonotype was seen many times. The chain links TRBV4-3 to TRBJ1-5, with D unclear. CDR3 length equals 13 residues. Trimming left V 0 bases short and J 9 bases short, with 9 bases between. CDR1 LGHNA and CDR2 YSLEER come from the germline V gene. CDR3 amino acids: CASSQDGVGPQHF. The CDR3 coding sequence is TGCGCCAGCAGCCAAGACGGGGTTGGGCCCCAGCATTTT.

This clonotype occurred many times. The chain employs TRBV7-8 and TRBJ1-1; D remains unclear. This CDR3 is built from 15 residues. V was pared by 1 base and J by 4 bases, with 13 bases between. Germline CDR1 and CDR2: SGHVS and FQNEAQ. CDR3 sequence reads: CASSLEAGYSTEAFF. In DNA form, the CDR3 reads TGTGCCAGCAGCTTAGAGGCGGGTTACTCCACTGAAGCTTTCTTT.

The chain couples TRBV6-2 or TRBV6-3 to TRBJ2-2; 8 bases are shared with TRBD2. Losses at the gene ends were 2 bases for V and 0 bases for J; bases not matched to a gene: 5. The CDR3 sequence is 17 residues long. The germline V gene encodes CDR1 MNHEY and CDR2 SVGEGT. The CDR3 DNA follows: TGTGCCAGCAGTTACCCGGGACTAGAAGCGAACACCGGGGAGCTGTTTTTT. This sequence encodes CASSYPGLEANTGELFF.

This clonotype has only a few counts. The chain recombines TRBV20-1 with TRBJ1-2; D is unclear. The V end was cut by 1 base, the J end by 1 base, with 7 bases between. The CDR3 contains 13 residues. The germline gives CDR1 DFQATT, CDR2 SNEGSKA (reference sequence). The CDR3 protein is CSARVAGNYGYTF. In nucleotides, the CDR3 is TGCAGTGCTAGAGTAGCGGGTAACTATGGCTACACCTTC.

The genes are TRBV12-3 or TRBV12-4 and TRBJ2-7, with TRBD1 matching over 7 bases. V lost 0 bases, J lost 0 bases, and 11 bases stayed unmatched. CDR3 length: 18 amino acids. CDR3 loop: CASSLALLDRRSSYEQYF. In DNA, the CDR3 is TGTGCCAGCAGTTTAGCCCTCCTGGACAGGCGAAGCTCCTACGAGCAGTACTTC.

This clonotype has more than one count but fewer than ten. This chain joins TRBV7-9 and TRBJ2-1; D is unresolved. The V end was cut by 6 bases, the J end by 6 bases, with 12 bases between. From germline, CDR1 is SEHNR and CDR2 FQNEAQ (reference sequence). The CDR3 loop spans 13 amino acids. CDR3 coding DNA: TGTGCCAGCAGTGACGGACGGGCCAATGAGCAGTTCTTC. It codes for CASSDGRANEQFF.

The chain uses TRBV14 and TRBJ1-4; D perhaps matches TRBD1 (5 bases). Germline loops: CDR1 SGHDN, CDR2 FVKESK. V lost 2 bases to trimming and J lost 6 bases, with 16 bases between them. The CDR3 runs to 16 residues. DNA for the CDR3: TGTGCCAGCAGCCAAAGTCGGGGGAGTATTGATGAAAAACTGTTTTTT. Translated: CASSQSRGSIDEKLFF.

There are many counts of this clonotype. The V call is TRBV5-4, the J call TRBJ1-1, with TRBD1 matching over 7 bases. Germline V gives CDR1 SGHNT, CDR2 YYREEE (reference sequence). The CDR3 is 15 amino acids. V gave up 2 bases and J gave up 0 bases; unmatched junction bases: 4. CDR3 in amino acids: CASSFPGQLNTEAFF. The CDR3 DNA is TGTGCCAGCAGCTTTCCGGGACAGTTGAACACTGAAGCTTTCTTT.

This clonotype was recorded at least ten times. The chain has TRBV29-1 and TRBJ1-6; possible D gene TRBD1, 5 bases. Trimming stripped 4 bases from V and 10 bases from J, with 26 bases between. This CDR3 region has 17 residues. Germline V gene lookup returns CDR1 SQVTM and CDR2 ANQGSEA. CDR3 loop: CSVVRALRDSRRSPLHF. Written as DNA, the CDR3 is TGCAGCGTTGTTCGTGCCCTCCGGGACTCACGAAGGTCACCCCTCCACTTT.

The J gene is TRBJ2-7, the V gene TRBV20-1; D uncertain. The V gene lost 5 bases and the J gene lost 4 bases, with 15 bases spanning the gap. This CDR3 comprises 13 residues. The V gene's germline CDR1 is DFQATT and CDR2 SNEGSKA (reference sequence). Here the CDR3 reads CSASNPDLYEQYF. Here the CDR3 DNA reads TGCAGTGCTTCTAACCCTGACTTGTACGAGCAGTACTTC.

This clonotype occurred many times. J is TRBJ1-2 and V is TRBV7-9; TRBD1 matches 7 bases. The CDR3 is 15 residues long. Germline V CDR1 and CDR2: SEHNR, FQNEAQ (reference sequence). The J segment lost 5 bases and the V segment lost 5 bases, leaving 11 bases of the junction unmatched. CDR3 nucleotide sequence: TGTGCCAGCAGCAAGCCTACAGGGGCCATTTATGGCTACACCTTC. The encoded protein is CASSKPTGAIYGYTF.

This clonotype has just a few counts. The chain recombines TRBV28 with TRBJ1-1; D is undetermined. V dropped 6 bases and J dropped 0 bases, with 14 bases sitting between them. This CDR3 comprises 15 residues. Germline V gives CDR1 MDHEN, CDR2 SYDVKM. The CDR3 region is CASSPEGQLNTEAFF. DNA of the CDR3: TGTGCCAGCAGCCCGGAGGGTCAGCTGAACACTGAAGCTTTCTTT.

This clonotype was seen many times. The J gene is TRBJ2-1, the V gene TRBV20-1, with 8 bases lining up with TRBD2. The V and J ends lost 6 bases and 0 bases, in that order; junction bases with no gene match: 4. Germline loops: CDR1 DFQATT, CDR2 SNEGSKA (reference sequence). This CDR3 spans 14 amino acids. As DNA, the CDR3 is TGCAGTGCGCGTAGCGGGGACTCCTACAATGAGCAGTTCTTC. Protein product: CSARSGDSYNEQFF.

The chain links TRBV11-1 to TRBJ2-7; 7 nucleotides agree with TRBD2. This CDR3 comprises 14 residues. After removal of 3 bases from V and 3 bases from J, the junction contained 5 bases not matched to a gene. Germline values: CDR1 SGHAT, CDR2 FQDESV (reference sequence). The CDR3 DNA sequence: TGTGCCAGCAGCTTTTTCGGGACTAACTACGAGCAGTACTTC. Protein sequence: CASSFFGTNYEQYF. The variable domain in full, with the rest retrieved from reference TRBV11-1 and TRBJ2-7, is EAEVAQSPRYKITEKSQAVAFWCDPISGHATLYWYRQILGQGPELLVQFQDESVVDDSQLPKDRFSAERLKGVDSTLKIQPAELGDSAMYLCASSFFGTNYEQYFGPGTRLTVT.

The chain is built from TRBV7-2 and TRBJ1-2; D call uncertain. Trimming stripped 7 bases from V and 4 bases from J, with 16 bases between. The CDR3 has 14 residues. Germline V gives CDR1 SGHTA, CDR2 FQGNSA. Here the CDR3 reads CASTTSTRPYGYTF. CDR3 bases: TGTGCCAGCACCACCTCGACCCGCCCCTATGGCTACACCTTC.

This clonotype was observed a handful of times. The chain couples TRBV7-8 to TRBJ2-5; 7 nucleotides align to TRBD2. Per germline, CDR1 SGHVS and CDR2 FQNEAQ. J gave up 5 bases and V 5 bases, and 2 bases lay outside the gene matches. The CDR3 spans 12 residues. The DNA of the CDR3 is TGTGCCAGCAGCGGGGGAGGGGAGACCCAGTACTTC. Translating gives CASSGGGETQYF.

This clonotype came up a few times. V is TRBV11-3 and J is TRBJ1-1, with D possibly TRBD1 on 5 matching bases. Trimming shortened V by 5 bases and J by 9 bases, and 16 bases separated the two germline ends. Germline lookup yields CDR1 SGHNT and CDR2 YENEEA. This CDR3 has 13 residues. The CDR3 loop reads CASSEGTRSQAFF. CDR3 nucleotides: TGTGCCAGCAGCGAGGGGACCCGTAGCCAAGCTTTCTTT.

Only a few counts were recorded for this clonotype. The chain recombines TRBV7-2 with TRBJ1-6; weak D call: TRBD1 (6 bases). CDR1 and CDR2 from the germline V gene are SGHTA and FQGNSA. There are 15 residues in the CDR3. V shed 3 bases and J shed 7 bases, with 13 bases lying between them. As DNA, the CDR3 is TGTGCCAGCAGCTTTGCAGGGGTAGTCAATTCACCCCTCCACTTT. Translation gives CASSFAGVVNSPLHF.

This clonotype occurred many times. The rearrangement joins TRBV4-3 to TRBJ2-1, with 8 bases lining up with TRBD2. The V gene end was trimmed by 1 base and the J gene end by 7 bases; junction bases not matched to a gene: 9. CDR1 is LGHNA and CDR2 is YSLEER in the germline V gene. The CDR3 is made up of 16 amino acids. CDR3 nucleotide sequence: TGCGCCAGCAGCCAAGTGTCTAGCGGGCCCTGGAATGAGCAGTTCTTC. Translating gives CASSQVSSGPWNEQFF.